The subject of this entry is one T cell receptor (beta chain). Method: immunoSEQ multiplex PCR; TCRdb's copy keeps in-frame clones and lacks some. Of about 1 million clones listed, about 77% are singletons. The data derive from a study of shared clonotypes between healthy human individuals. Germline assignment: CDR1 LNHDA and CDR2 SQIVND (reference sequence). The V and J ends lost 5 bases and 0 bases, in that order; junction bases with no gene match: 3. This CDR3 is 15 amino acids long. The V and J genes are TRBV19 and TRBJ1-5; the match to TRBD1 covers 8 bases. Sequenced material: memory CD4+ T cells sorted from blood. Subset meaning: CD45RA-negative fraction. This receptor was taken from a man younger than 35 in good health. The CDR3 DNA follows: TGTGCCAGTAGTTGGGGACAGGATAGCAATCAGCCCCAGCATTTT. Its protein is CASSWGQDSNQPQHF.